Below are 15 T cell receptor beta chains sequenced from a single sample in a study of OX40 agonist ivuxolimab in advanced cancers. Produced via immunoSEQ multiplex PCR; TCRdb's table is partial and in-frame only. The profile covers tens of thousands of clones, with roughly 84% appearing a single time and approximately 22% taken by the ten largest. Source: CD4+ or CD8+ T cells sorted from blood, taken in a trial of the OX40 agonist ivuxolimab. The receptors here all came from an adult with an advanced solid tumor such as melanoma, head and neck, liver or kidney cancer.

This clone was seen a single time. The rearrangement uses TRBV27 and TRBJ1-1, with 8 bases identical to TRBD1. CDR1 is MNHEY, CDR2 SMNVEV, per germline (reference sequence). Trimming removed 2 bases from V and 5 bases from J; junction bases left unmatched: 7. CDR3 length: 15 amino acids. CDR3 nucleotides: TGTGCCAGCAGTTTAGCAGGGGGCATAGATACTGAAGCTTTCTTT. This codes for CASSLAGGIDTEAFF.

The chain has TRBV15 and TRBJ2-1; 8 bases are a match to TRBD1. V trimming: 1 base; J trimming: 3 bases; junction bases outside the gene matches: 8. The CDR3 contains 17 residues. The germline V gene has CDR1 LNHNV and CDR2 YYDKDF (reference sequence). The CDR3 DNA reads as TGTGCCACCAGCAGAGTCGGACAGGGTGTAATCTACAATGAGCAGTTCTTC. It yields the protein CATSRVGQGVIYNEQFF.

This clone has just a few counts. The CDR3 protein is CASGPGGTEAFF. The CDR3 coding sequence is TGTGCCAGCGGTCCTGGGGGCACTGAAGCTTTCTTT. The V and J genes are TRBV6-1 and TRBJ1-1; D may be TRBD1 (5 bases). Per germline, CDR1 MNHNS and CDR2 SASEGT. V shed 8 bases and J shed 4 bases, with 11 bases lying between them. The CDR3 totals 12 residues.

As for this clone: Being one base from a much bigger clone, this may be a read error. The chain recombines TRBV11-2 with TRBJ2-1; D unresolved. From germline, CDR1 is SGHAT and CDR2 FQNNGV. The V gene lost 5 bases and the J gene lost 7 bases, with 6 bases spanning the gap. The length of the CDR3 is 11 residues. CDR3 coding DNA: TGTGCCAGCAGCCAAGTGAATGAGCAGTTCTTC. Encoded protein: CASSQVNEQFF.

Only a few counts were recorded for this clone. The genes are TRBV2 and TRBJ2-7, with TRBD2 matching over 10 bases. The CDR3 has 16 amino acids. Trimming took 6 bases from V and 2 from J; bases not matched to a gene: 10. The germline V gene has CDR1 SNHLY and CDR2 FYNNEI. This chain's CDR3 is CASRGLAFGSTYEQYF. The CDR3 DNA is TGTGCCAGCAGGGGACTAGCGTTCGGGAGTACCTACGAGCAGTACTTC. The entire variable domain, with the rest obtained from reference TRBV2 and TRBJ2-7, is as follows: EPEVTQTPSHQVTQMGQEVILRCVPISNHLYFYWYRQILGQKVEFLVSFYNNEISEKSEIFDDQFSVERPDGSNFTLKIRSTKLEDSAMYFCASRGLAFGSTYEQYFGPGTRLTVT.

The chain has TRBV28 and TRBJ2-1; TRBD1 is a possible D gene (6 bases). The CDR3 totals 14 residues. The V end lost 7 bases, the J end lost 0 bases, and 10 bases lay between the germline ends. Germline V gives CDR1 MDHEN, CDR2 SYDVKM. The CDR3 sequence is CASTVQGSYNEQFF. CDR3 nucleotide sequence: TGTGCCAGCACCGTACAGGGCTCCTACAATGAGCAGTTCTTC.

The rearrangement joins TRBV5-1 to TRBJ1-1; D remains ambiguous. CDR1 is SGHRS, CDR2 YFSETQ, per germline. The CDR3 runs 11 residues. V was clipped by 0 bases and J by 8 bases, with 5 bases between them. The CDR3: CASSLGREAFF. CDR3 DNA sequence: TGCGCCAGCAGCTTGGGCCGGGAAGCTTTCTTT.

A note on this clone: A read error is likely here: a far larger clone is one base away. The chain recombines TRBV4-3 with TRBJ2-5, with TRBD1 as a possible D gene (6 bases). V gave up 5 bases and J gave up 2 bases, with 15 bases separating them. CDR1 and CDR2 (germline): LGHNA, YSLEER. The CDR3 has 15 amino acids. The DNA for the CDR3 is TGCGCCAGCAGCTCAGGGGTCTCGCTTCAAGAGACCCAGTACTTC. Amino acid sequence: CASSSGVSLQETQYF.

This clone appeared once. The chain combines TRBV5-1 with TRBJ2-7; TRBD1 matches at 7 bases. The germline V gene encodes CDR1 SGHRS and CDR2 YFSETQ. V was pared by 4 bases and J by 3 bases, with 10 bases of the junction left unmatched. The CDR3 runs to 15 residues. In DNA form, the CDR3 reads TGCGCCAGCAGCCCAAAGACAGGGACCAACTACGAGCAGTACTTC. Encoded protein: CASSPKTGTNYEQYF.

V gene TRBV9 combines with J gene TRBJ2-3, with a possible D match to TRBD2 (6 bases). This CDR3 contains 13 residues. Germline lookup yields CDR1 SGDLS and CDR2 YYNGEE. Deletions cut 8 bases from V and 4 bases from J, with 14 bases between. CDR3 amino acids: CASSWGEPDTQYF. CDR3 sequence (DNA): TGTGCCAGTTCCTGGGGGGAACCAGATACGCAGTATTTT. Full variable domain (missing parts from reference TRBV9 and TRBJ2-3): DSGVTQTPKHLITATGQRVTLRCSPRSGDLSVYWYQQSLDQGLQFLIQYYNGEERAKGNILERFSAQQFPDLHSELNLSSLELGDSALYFCASSWGEPDTQYFGPGTRLTVL.

This clone turned up a few times. J is TRBJ2-7 and V is TRBV28; 11 bases are a match to TRBD1. Germline CDR1 is MDHEN and CDR2 is SYDVKM. The CDR3 runs to 14 residues. The V gene end was trimmed by 6 bases and the J gene end by 5 bases; junction bases not matched to a gene: 6. As DNA, the CDR3 is TGTGCCAGCAGGCAAGGGACAGGGGGGCACGAGCAGTACTTC. It translates to CASRQGTGGHEQYF.

V usage is TRBV5-1 and J usage is TRBJ2-1, with D possibly matching TRBD2 (5 bases). From germline, CDR1 is SGHRS and CDR2 YFSETQ. The V and J ends lost 1 base and 4 bases respectively, with 9 bases between them. CDR3 length: 14 amino acids. CDR3 sequence reads: CASSLFEGYNEQFF. CDR3 nucleotides: TGCGCCAGCAGCTTGTTTGAGGGATACAATGAGCAGTTCTTC.

The J gene is TRBJ2-7, the V gene TRBV6-1, with 9 positions matching TRBD1. Germline V lookup: CDR1 MNHNS, CDR2 SASEGT. The CDR3 covers 16 residues. V shed 2 bases and J 4 bases; nucleotides not matched to a gene: 9. The DNA for the CDR3 is TGTGCCAGCAGTGAAAGGGACAGGGTGAGATTTTACGAGCAGTACTTC. Translation: CASSERDRVRFYEQYF.

The V gene is TRBV19, the J gene TRBJ1-5; D is possibly TRBD1 (6 bases). The ends were cut back, 0 bases at V and 5 bases at J, with 11 bases in the middle. CDR1 is LNHDA and CDR2 is SQIVND in the germline V gene (reference sequence). This CDR3 contains 15 residues. This CDR3 reads CASSIEGQNYQPQHF. CDR3 bases: TGTGCCAGTAGTATAGAAGGACAGAACTATCAGCCCCAGCATTTT.

The chain couples TRBV9 to TRBJ2-1; D call uncertain. CDR3 size: 13 residues. Trimming cost V 4 bases and J 5 bases, with 10 bases left between them. Germline V CDR1 and CDR2: SGDLS, YYNGEE. The DNA for the CDR3 is TGTGCCAGCAGCAATGAGTTTGACAATGAGCAGTTCTTC. Amino acids: CASSNEFDNEQFF.